Below are 20 T cell receptor beta chains sequenced from a single sample in a study of OX40 agonist ivuxolimab in advanced cancers. The library relied on the immunoSEQ multiplex PCR assay. The table was pulled from immuneACCESS by TCRdb, which kept in-frame rearrangements only. Such tables lose some clones; where checked, under half of the loss comes from unresolved V genes, and the rest has no known cause. The sample includes 65,000 to 70,000 clones, with about nine tenths observed a single time. The ten largest make up 0.38% of the sample. Sequenced here: CD4+ or CD8+ T cells sorted from blood, sampled in a trial of the OX40 agonist ivuxolimab. These receptors all stem from an adult with an advanced solid tumor such as melanoma, head and neck, liver or kidney cancer.

The rearrangement joins TRBV10-1 to TRBJ1-2, with 12 positions matching TRBD1. The J segment lost 8 bases and the V segment lost 0 bases, leaving 1 base of the junction unmatched. The CDR3 has 14 amino acids. Germline CDR1 is WNHNN and CDR2 is SYGVQD (reference sequence). The CDR3 reads CASSESGTGGGYTF. The CDR3 bases are TGCGCCAGCAGTGAGTCCGGGACAGGGGGCGGCTACACCTTC.

The chain employs TRBV6-5 and TRBJ1-5; D is uncertain. The CDR3 spans 13 residues. V was shortened by 7 bases and J by 9 bases, with 16 bases between the two germline ends. Germline CDR1 is MNHEY and CDR2 is SVGAGI. CDR3: CASTDYLLGPQHF. The CDR3 nucleotides read TGTGCCAGCACCGACTATCTCTTAGGGCCCCAGCATTTT.

This chain connects TRBV7-1 to TRBJ2-6, with D possibly being TRBD1 (5 bases). TRBV7-1 belongs to the ORF category, with a function that is uncertain. This CDR3 is built from 17 residues. The germline V and J ends were trimmed by 4 bases and 5 bases, with 18 bases remaining between them. CDR3 amino acids: CASSCKRGQSRANVLTF. The CDR3 region has the DNA TGTGCCAGCAGCTGTAAAAGAGGACAAAGTCGGGCCAACGTCCTGACTTTC.

This chain joins TRBV7-9 and TRBJ2-1; 14 nucleotides agree with TRBD2. This CDR3 has 16 amino acids. The V segment lost 5 bases and the J segment 10 bases; nucleotides outside the gene matches: 10. Germline V lookup: CDR1 SEHNR, CDR2 FQNEAQ (reference sequence). The CDR3 spells CASSPPGTSGGQEQFF. DNA of the CDR3: TGTGCCAGCAGCCCCCCCGGGACTAGCGGGGGACAGGAGCAGTTCTTC.

The CDR3 spells CAWSVRQPWHEQYF. In nucleotides, the CDR3 is TGTGCCTGGAGTGTACGACAGCCTTGGCACGAGCAGTACTTC. The gene calls are TRBV30 and TRBJ2-7, with D possibly matching TRBD1 (5 bases). The V end was cut by 0 bases, the J end by 5 bases, with 14 bases between. Germline V gene data show CDR1 as GTSNPN and CDR2 as SVGIG (reference sequence). This CDR3 spans 14 amino acids.

This sequence joins TRBV4-2 and TRBJ1-2; TRBD1 might be the D (5 bases). This CDR3 has 16 residues. Per germline, CDR1 LGHNA and CDR2 YNFKEQ. V lost 7 bases and J lost 4, with 22 bases in between. CDR3 residues: CASTPEPSGGSYGYTF. The CDR3, as DNA: TGTGCCAGCACCCCCGAACCTTCGGGGGGAAGCTATGGCTACACCTTC.

This chain links TRBV6-1 with TRBJ1-1; 9 bases fit TRBD1. Germline CDR1 MNHNS, CDR2 SASEGT. The J segment lost 5 bases and the V segment lost 6 bases, leaving 4 bases of the junction unmatched. There are 13 residues in the CDR3. As DNA, the CDR3 is TGTGCCAGCAGGGGACAGGGTGTTACTGAAGCTTTCTTT. Its protein product is CASRGQGVTEAFF.

This chain connects TRBV5-5 to TRBJ2-7; D remains unclear. Trimming shortened V by 1 base and J by 2 bases, and 7 bases separated the two germline ends. CDR3 length: 13 amino acids. Germline assignment: CDR1 SGHKS and CDR2 YYEKEE (reference sequence). The CDR3: CASSLPLPYEQYF. CDR3 DNA: TGTGCCAGCAGCTTGCCCCTCCCCTACGAGCAGTACTTC.

This chain links TRBV27 with TRBJ2-7; 8 bases align to TRBD1. The trim removed 3 bases at V and 7 bases at J, leaving 2 bases unmatched. The CDR3 runs to 12 residues. Per the germline V gene, CDR1 is MNHEY and CDR2 is SMNVEV (reference sequence). The CDR3 nucleotides are TGTGCCAGCAGTTTTCGGACAGGGGAGCAGTACTTC. Its translation is CASSFRTGEQYF.

A few counts support this clone. This rearrangement joins TRBV7-9 to TRBJ1-1; D is unresolved. V was trimmed by 1 base and J by 3 bases, leaving 6 bases between them. Germline assignment: CDR1 SEHNR and CDR2 FQNEAQ (reference sequence). There are 13 residues in the CDR3. The CDR3 DNA is TGTGCCAGCAGCTTAGGGGAGTACACTGAAGCTTTCTTT. It translates to CASSLGEYTEAFF.

The chain carries TRBV5-6 and TRBJ1-3; D possibly corresponds to TRBD1 (6 bases). The CDR3 is 13 residues long. Per germline, CDR1 SGHDT and CDR2 YYEEEE. The V and J ends lost 3 bases and 4 bases respectively, with 8 bases between them. The CDR3 DNA follows: TGTGCCAGCAGCTCCGACAGGGGAAACACCATATATTTT. The encoded protein is CASSSDRGNTIYF.

The V call is TRBV7-3, the J call TRBJ2-3; D tentatively reads TRBD1 or TRBD2 (6 bases each). The germline CDR1 and CDR2 sequences are SGHTA and FQGTGA. The ends were cut back, 0 bases at V and 2 bases at J, with 12 bases in the middle. The CDR3 length is 16 residues. The CDR3 here is CASSLTGGGITDTQYF. As DNA, the CDR3 is TGTGCCAGCAGCTTAACTGGAGGGGGGATCACAGATACGCAGTATTTT.

V gene TRBV11-2 combines with J gene TRBJ2-5; a weak D match, TRBD1 (6 bases). V lost 1 base, J lost 2 bases, and 8 bases lay in between. The CDR3 consists of 14 residues. Germline V gene data show CDR1 as SGHAT and CDR2 as FQNNGV. The CDR3 region has the DNA TGTGCCAGCAGCTTAGTTCAGGGGCAAGAGACCCAGTACTTC. Amino acid sequence: CASSLVQGQETQYF. Full variable domain (missing parts from reference TRBV11-2 and TRBJ2-5): EAGVAQSPRYKIIEKRQSVAFWCNPISGHATLYWYQQILGQGPKLLIQFQNNGVVDDSQLPKDRFSAERLKGVDSTLKIQPAKLEDSAVYLCASSLVQGQETQYFGPGTRLLVL.

The chain combines TRBV7-9 with TRBJ1-5; TRBD1 matches 9 bases. The CDR3 has 13 amino acids. CDR1 and CDR2 (germline): SEHNR, FQNEAQ (reference sequence). V lost 4 bases to trimming and J lost 7 bases; unmatched junction nucleotides: 2. The CDR3 loop reads CASSSGQGQPQHF. The CDR3 DNA sequence: TGTGCCAGCAGCTCGGGACAGGGACAGCCCCAGCATTTT. The full variable domain, its missing parts supplied by reference TRBV7-9 and TRBJ1-5, is DTGVSQNPRHKITKRGQNVTFRCDPISEHNRLYWYRQTLGQGPEFLTYFQNEAQLEKSRLLSDRFSAERPKGSFSTLEIQRTEQGDSAMYLCASSSGQGQPQHFGDGTRLSIL.

The V gene is TRBV9, the J gene TRBJ1-2; 10 bases line up with TRBD1. V shed 4 bases, J shed 5 bases, and the junction held 8 bases outside the gene matches. CDR3 size: 15 residues. Germline V gives CDR1 SGDLS, CDR2 YYNGEE. The CDR3 DNA is TGTGCCAGCAGCTTAGAACCGGGACAGGGGTATGGCTACACCTTC. This gives the protein CASSLEPGQGYGYTF.

J is TRBJ1-1 and V is TRBV19, with D hard to call. The length of the CDR3 is 14 residues. Germline V gene lookup returns CDR1 LNHDA and CDR2 SQIVND (reference sequence). Trimming stripped 3 bases from V and 2 bases from J, with 10 bases between. The DNA of the CDR3 is TGTGCCAGTAGTATGGGGTTAACCAACACTGAAGCTTTCTTT. It specifies CASSMGLTNTEAFF.

This clone was counted once. This chain uses TRBV27 with TRBJ2-1; D is ambiguous. Per germline, CDR1 MNHEY and CDR2 SMNVEV (reference sequence). Trimming took 7 bases from V and 4 from J, leaving 11 bases between them. This CDR3 has 13 residues. CDR3 in DNA: TGTGCCAGCACTACCCCCGTTTACAATGAGCAGTTCTTC. It specifies CASTTPVYNEQFF.

The gene calls are TRBV7-8 and TRBJ2-5; D is perhaps TRBD1 or TRBD2 (6 bases each). The ends were cut back, 5 bases at V and 3 bases at J, with 10 bases in the middle. Germline CDR1 reads SGHVS; CDR2 reads FQNEAQ. The CDR3 loop spans 13 amino acids. The CDR3 bases are TGTGCCAGCAGCATAGGGGGGAAAGAGACCCAGTACTTC. Amino acid sequence: CASSIGGKETQYF.

A remark on this clone: The sample holds other DNA sequences that translate to the same CDR3. The chain links TRBV5-6 to TRBJ2-3; D is undetermined. V lost 0 bases to trimming and J lost 0 bases, with 11 bases between them. The CDR3 extends over 16 amino acids. Germline values: CDR1 SGHDT, CDR2 YYEEEE. CDR3 DNA: TGTGCCAGCAGCTTGGATCCGGCTTCTAGCACAGATACGCAGTATTTT. Its protein product is CASSLDPASSTDTQYF.

DNA of the CDR3: TGCGCCAGCAGCCCACAAACAGGGAGCTCTGGAAACACCATATATTTT. Translated, it gives CASSPQTGSSGNTIYF. The chain recombines TRBV4-1 with TRBJ1-3, with D perhaps TRBD1 (6 bases). V was trimmed by 4 bases and J by 0 bases, leaving 13 bases between them. Germline V lookup: CDR1 MGHRA, CDR2 YSYEKL. This CDR3 contains 16 residues.